In its sample, the clone carrying this TCR beta chain was seen many times. Its specificity is unknown. These data come from a study of CD8+CD57+ T cells in acquired aplastic anemia. Turning to the study itself: The DNA of sorted CD4+ and CD8+ cells averaged 3.2 ug.

Notes on the study in general: Around 30 sequences, all CD8+ CDR3, were shared between patients and controls.

Genomic DNA served as template for TCR beta VDJ and CDR3 profiling. A single record per CDR3 protein comes from TCRdb applying MiXCR to the reads. Of about 150,000 distinct CDR3 sequences in the sample, over 50% were seen once. Sequencing was done on patients that had shown CD8+CD57+ cell expansion by flow cytometry. Blood came from patients not yet given any therapy. The CDR3 is 13 amino acids. Germline lookup yields CDR1 MNHNS and CDR2 SASEGT. Trimming stripped 7 bases from V and 4 bases from J, with 11 bases between. The TCR was taken from a human donor with aplastic anemia. The sample consisted of sorted CD4+, CD8+, or CD8+CD57+ T cells (not recorded which) from PBMCs. The rearrangement links TRBV6-1 to TRBJ1-5; D gene uncertain. CDR3 sequence: CASTHGINQPQHF. CDR3 DNA sequence: TGTGCCAGCACTCACGGGATAAATCAGCCCCAGCATTTT.